The T cell receptor (beta chain) described here comes from a study of blood T cell repertoires in COVID-19. Study-wide background: T cells, B-cell-depleted T cells, or PBMCs supplied cDNA or gDNA.

Repertoires were generated with immunoSEQ multiplex PCR, while TCRdb's copy carries only in-frame clones and drops some. Of about 220,000 clones detected, approximately 80% appear once; the ten largest clones hold about 4.5%. CDR1 is SGDLS, CDR2 YYNGEE, per germline. The CDR3 length is 15 residues. V shed 2 bases and J 8 bases; nucleotides not matched to a gene: 8. Sequenced sample: peripheral blood. This receptor was obtained from a woman in her seventies with acute or convalescent COVID-19. This chain uses TRBV9 with TRBJ2-1; 9 bases map to TRBD2. The CDR3 is CASSVGGGAIDEQFF. The CDR3 nucleotides read TGTGCCAGCAGCGTCGGCGGGGGGGCCATAGATGAGCAGTTCTTC.